These T cell receptor beta chains were read from a single sample in a study of human T cells and chemical hapten exposure. From the RACE reads, TCRdb called clonotypes with MiXCR, one entry per CDR3 protein. The sample lists some 330,000 distinct CDR3 sequences, 5% to 6.5% occurring once. The starting material was whole blood, obtained in connection with sensitization to the hapten diphenylcyclopropenone (DPC). These receptors were obtained from a woman aged 18-29 years with alopecia areata. Some clones in this sample may be carry-over from other donors' samples. The CDR3 runs from the conserved cysteine through the conserved F or W. Fields, in order: D gene, clone size, J gene, V gene, CDR3 length, CDR3 DNA, CDR3 protein. D genes are given only for firm matches. Clone size, where shown, is once, few, many, or a class for clones that have expanded.

>-|many|TRBJ1-2|TRBV6-5|15
TGTGCCAGCACCCCCCTGGCTGGGGCGCCTAGTGGCTACACCTTC
CASTPLAGAPSGYTF
>TRBD1|many|TRBJ2-6|TRBV12-3/TRBV12-4|17
TGTGCCAGCAGTTACGGACAGGGGGTAACTGGGGCCAACGTCCTGACTTTC
CASSYGQGVTGANVLTF
>-|few|TRBJ1-3|TRBV11-2|16
TGTGCCAGCAGCTCAAGATGGGCAGGGGCTGGAAACACCATATATTTT
CASSSRWAGAGNTIYF
>-|-|TRBJ2-1|TRBV2|16
TGTGCCAGCAGGACTAGAGGACAGATCATTTACAATGAGCAGTTCTTC
CASRTRGQIIYNEQFF
>TRBD1|many|TRBJ2-1|TRBV11-1|15
TGTGCCAGCAGCGTCCCTACAGGGGGGCAGAATGAGCAGTTCTTC
CASSVPTGGQNEQFF
>-|many|TRBJ1-6|TRBV6-5|16
TGTGCCAGCAGTTACGGGTTACCCCTGGTAGATTCACCCCTCCACTTT
CASSYGLPLVDSPLHF
>-|many|TRBJ1-1|TRBV5-5|15
TGTGCCAGCAGCTTGGATCAGGGCATGAACACTGAAGCTTTCTTT
CASSLDQGMNTEAFF
>TRBD1|few|TRBJ1-5|TRBV27|14
TGTGCCAGCAGTTCGACAGGGGTGGATCAGCCCCAGCATTTT
CASSSTGVDQPQHF
>TRBD1|many|TRBJ1-2|TRBV6-5|14
TGTGCCAGCAGTTACTCGGGACAGGGAGGTGGCTACACCTTC
CASSYSGQGGGYTF
>-|-|TRBJ2-1|TRBV2|15
TGTGCCAGCAGACCCCGGGACGAAACCTACAATGAGCAGTTCTTC
CASRPRDETYNEQFF
>-|many|TRBJ1-3|TRBV12-3/TRBV12-4|12
TGTGCCAGCAACTGGGGCATCAACACCATATATTTT
CASNWGINTIYF
>-|-|TRBJ2-1|TRBV5-4|16
TGTGCCAGCAGCTTTTCCGGGTCCACCTCCTACAATGAGCAGTTCTTC
CASSFSGSTSYNEQFF
>-|few|TRBJ1-5|TRBV10-3|13
TGTGCCATCAGTGAATGGGATAAGCAGCCCCAGCATTTT
CAISEWDKQPQHF
>-|many|TRBJ2-7|TRBV18|12
TGTGCCAGCTCCAAAAACGAGTACGAGCAGTACTTC
CASSKNEYEQYF
>-|many|TRBJ1-1|TRBV28|13
TGTGCCACCAAAGACAGACTGAACACTGAAGCTTTCTTT
CATKDRLNTEAFF
>-|many|TRBJ2-5|TRBV9|14
TGTGCCAGCAGCGGGACTGCCATAGAGGAGACCCAGTACTTC
CASSGTAIEETQYF
>-|few|TRBJ1-2|TRBV2|12
TGTGCCAGCAGTGACAGCTTCTATGGCTACACCTTC
CASSDSFYGYTF
>TRBD1|-|TRBJ1-6|TRBV12-3/TRBV12-4|13
TGTGCCAGCACCCGCACAGGGGATTCACCCCTCCACTTT
CASTRTGDSPLHF